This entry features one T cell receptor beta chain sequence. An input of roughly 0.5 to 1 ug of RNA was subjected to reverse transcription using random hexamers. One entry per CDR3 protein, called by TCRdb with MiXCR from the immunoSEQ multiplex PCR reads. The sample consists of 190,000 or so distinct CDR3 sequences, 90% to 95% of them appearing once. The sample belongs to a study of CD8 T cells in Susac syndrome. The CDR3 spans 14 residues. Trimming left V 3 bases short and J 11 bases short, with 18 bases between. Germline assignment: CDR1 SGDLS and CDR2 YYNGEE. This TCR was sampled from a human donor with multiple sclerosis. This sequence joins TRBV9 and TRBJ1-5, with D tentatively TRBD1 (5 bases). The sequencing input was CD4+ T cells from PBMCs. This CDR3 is CASSEGPSTRAQHF. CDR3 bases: TGTGCCAGCAGCGAGGGGCCCTCAACTCGAGCCCAGCATTTT.